Described below is a single T cell receptor (beta chain) sequence and its context. This sample stems from a study of identical twins. The CDR3 has 16 amino acids. The germline V gene has CDR1 MNHNS and CDR2 SASEGT. In TCRdb, the 5' RACE reads were re-called with MiXCR into one record per CDR3 protein. Seen here are 1.5 million to 2 million distinct CDR3 sequences, roughly 35% observed once, and the top ten hold about 0.25%. Material: cord blood. This TCR derives from a newborn girl in good health. The V call is TRBV6-1, the J call TRBJ2-1, with 10 bases matching TRBD2. The J call could be wrong; TRBJ2-7 is a better fit for the DNA end. The CDR3 spells CASSVWSGRANNEQYF. CDR3 in DNA: TGTGCCAGCAGTGTATGGAGCGGGAGGGCCAACAATGAGCAGTACTTC.